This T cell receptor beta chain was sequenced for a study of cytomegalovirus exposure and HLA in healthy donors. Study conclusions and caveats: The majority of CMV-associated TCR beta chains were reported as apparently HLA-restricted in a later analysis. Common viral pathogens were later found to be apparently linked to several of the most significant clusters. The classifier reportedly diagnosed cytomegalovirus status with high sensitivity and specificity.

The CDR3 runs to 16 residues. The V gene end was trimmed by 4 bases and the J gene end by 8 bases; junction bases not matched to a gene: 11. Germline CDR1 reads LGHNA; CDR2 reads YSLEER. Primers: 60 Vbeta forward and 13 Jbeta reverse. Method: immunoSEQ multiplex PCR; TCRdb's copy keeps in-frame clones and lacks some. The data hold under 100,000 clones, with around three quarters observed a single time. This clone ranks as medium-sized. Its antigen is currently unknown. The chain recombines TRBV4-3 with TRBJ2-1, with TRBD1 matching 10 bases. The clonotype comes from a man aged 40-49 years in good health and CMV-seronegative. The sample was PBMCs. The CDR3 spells CASSRGFGTGADEQFF. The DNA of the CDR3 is TGCGCCAGCAGCCGTGGGTTTGGGACAGGGGCCGATGAGCAGTTCTTC.